This T cell receptor (beta chain) appears in the sequencing data of a study of shared clonotypes between healthy human individuals. Study details: Donor composition was a couple of women and three men, aged 18 to 49. General observations from the study: With a handful of donors compared, roughly 5% of naive CD4 clonotypes were shared. The expectation was that sequencing depth would affect clonotype sharing among donors.

On this clone itself: What it binds is not known.

Researchers divided each subset's genomic DNA evenly across several immunoSEQ plates. The assay was immunoSEQ multiplex PCR, and TCRdb's table has in-frame clones only and misses some. The data contain about 2.3 million clones, 80% to 95% of them singletons. Germline V CDR1 and CDR2: SGHRS, YFSETQ. The CDR3 length is 14 residues. The ends lost 4 bases at V and 7 bases at J; junction bases unmatched: 6. The sequencing input was naive CD4+ T cells from PBMCs. The subset here: CD45RA+ positively selected. The V and J genes are TRBV5-1 and TRBJ1-1; 11 bases map to TRBD1. The receptor comes from a man between 18 and 29 years old in good health. Some clones in this sample may be carry-over from other donors' samples. The CDR3 reads CASSPGTGGIEAFF. CDR3 nucleotide sequence: TGCGCCAGCAGCCCTGGGACAGGGGGAATTGAAGCTTTCTTT.